This T cell receptor beta chain is drawn from a study of blood T cells in healthy people across ages. Study results and caveats: PBMCs went unsorted, and a conclusive naive versus antigen-experienced comparison was therefore prevented.

The use of a sample-barcoded 5' primer and a J-beta primer mix characterized a second PCR of about 7 to 12 cycles. MiXCR, applied by TCRdb to the 5' RACE reads, yields one record per CDR3 protein. The sample has under 750,000 distinct CDR3 sequences; around half are singletons. The CDR3 is made up of 13 amino acids. V dropped 1 base and J dropped 11 bases, with 15 bases sitting between them. The germline CDR1 and CDR2 sequences are SGHKS and YYEKEE (reference sequence). On this clonotype itself: What it binds is unknown.

The rearrangement uses TRBV5-5 and TRBJ2-5; the D is unclear. The clonotype comes from an elderly man in good health. Sequencing input: blood. The CDR3 DNA reads TGTGCCAGCAGCTTGTACTATAACAATGAGCAGTACTTC. This codes for CASSLYYNNEQYF.